This T cell receptor beta chain was found in a study of beta chain features in type 1 diabetes. All of the isolated RNA was reverse transcribed, so expressed TCRB transcripts were sequenced. Clones were read by immunoSEQ multiplex PCR, and TCRdb kept only the in-frame ones, dropping some. The sample lists 250,000 to 300,000 clones; 13% to 15% were seen once. About this clone: The antigen remains unidentified.

Whole-study findings and limits: Moderately but significantly shorter TCRB CDR3s were found in Type 1 diabetes patients in all four CD4+ subsets.

Sequenced: naive CD4+ T cells from blood. The sequence came from a man aged 25 to 40 with type 1 diabetes.

CDR3 nucleotide sequence: TGTGCCAGCAGCGGCCCCGGGACAGGGATTAACAATGAGCAGTTCTTC. Amino acids: CASSGPGTGINNEQFF. The gene calls are TRBV5-4 and TRBJ2-1; 9 bases agree with TRBD1. Germline loops: CDR1 SGHNT, CDR2 YYREEE (reference sequence). J gave up 5 bases and V 4 bases, and 10 bases lay outside the gene matches. CDR3 length: 16 residues.